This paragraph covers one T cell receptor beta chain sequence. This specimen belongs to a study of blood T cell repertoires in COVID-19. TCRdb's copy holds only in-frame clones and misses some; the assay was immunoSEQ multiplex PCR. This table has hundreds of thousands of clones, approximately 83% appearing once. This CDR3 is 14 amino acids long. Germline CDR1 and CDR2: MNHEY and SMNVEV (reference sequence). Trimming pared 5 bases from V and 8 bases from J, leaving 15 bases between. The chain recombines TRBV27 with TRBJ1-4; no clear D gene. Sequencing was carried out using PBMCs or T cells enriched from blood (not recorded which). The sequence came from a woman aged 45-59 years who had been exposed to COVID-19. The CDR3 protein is CASSRAGVGEKLFF. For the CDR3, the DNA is TGTGCCAGCAGTCGGGCGGGAGTCGGGGAAAAACTGTTTTTT.